This T cell receptor (beta chain) was profiled in a study of cytomegalovirus exposure and HLA in healthy donors. Findings of the study overall: HLA alleles were associated with fewer than 20,000 TCR beta sequences in a later analysis at 0.05 false discovery rate. In a later analysis, TCR beta V- and J-gene trimming was associated with a missense DCLRE1C variant. It has been reported that TCR beta sequences accurately predicted the HLA-A and HLA-B alleles of most subjects.

Concerning this clone itself: The antigen is not known.

This CDR3 comprises 13 residues. With 0 bases removed from V and 8 bases from J, the gap between germline ends came to 8 bases. Looked up from germline, CDR1 is SGHKS and CDR2 is YYEKEE (reference sequence). A multiplex PCR was run with 60 Vbeta primers and 13 Jbeta primers. Per the study methods: Per a later analysis, the number of unique TCR beta chains was around 80 million, of which 9 million to 12 million were shared. Here immunoSEQ multiplex PCR was the method, and the copy in TCRdb shows in-frame clones only, minus some. V, J and clone size were drawn from that table, and D and trimming were deduced from the DNA. This repertoire shows around 86,000 clones, about three quarters found once; its top ten account for roughly 3%.

The V and J genes are TRBV5-5 and TRBJ1-4; D is unclear. The sequencing input was PBMCs. The TCR originated in a man aged 50 to 59 in good health and CMV-seropositive. CDR3 loop: CASSLATEEKLFF. DNA for the CDR3: TGTGCCAGCAGCTTGGCCACGGAGGAAAAACTGTTTTTT.